A single T cell receptor beta chain is shown here with its context. Its antigen is still unknown. Per the germline V gene, CDR1 is SGDLS and CDR2 is YYNGEE. The CDR3 extends over 17 amino acids. With 4 bases clipped from V and 1 base from J, the junction kept 7 bases outside the gene matches. This entry is derived from a study of cytomegalovirus exposure and HLA in healthy donors. General study findings and limits: Some V segments, including TRBV6-2 and TRBV6-3, were excluded as indistinguishable. A prior analysis recorded that most TCR beta V segments were productive about 87% or about 30% of the time.

The PCR was carried out with 60 Vbeta primers and 13 Jbeta primers. Generated by immunoSEQ multiplex PCR, the TCRdb table keeps only in-frame clones and is missing some. The data show about 140,000 clones, over 75% seen once. This rearrangement joins TRBV9 to TRBJ2-2, with 10 bases matching TRBD2. The TCR comes from a man aged 30 to 45 in good health and CMV-seronegative. Sequenced material: PBMCs. CDR3 amino acids: CASSPRRTSGNTGELFF. The CDR3 coding sequence is TGTGCCAGCAGCCCCCGGCGGACTAGCGGGAACACCGGGGAGCTGTTTTTT.